One and the same sample provided the 10 T cell receptor beta chains below, sequenced in a study of blood T cell repertoires in COVID-19. Sequencing was performed with immunoSEQ multiplex PCR; in TCRdb, only in-frame clones are kept and a portion is missing. The table lists roughly 300,000 clones, approximately 91% of them singletons. The sequenced sample was PBMCs or T cells enriched from blood (not recorded which). The receptors derive from a woman aged 40 to 50 with acute COVID-19.

In its sample, this clone was seen a few times. This sequence joins TRBV7-6 and TRBJ2-7; 12 nucleotides align to TRBD2. The CDR3 runs 16 residues. Per the germline V gene, CDR1 is SGHVS and CDR2 is FNYEAQ. V dropped 2 bases and J dropped 5; count of bases not matched to a gene: 7. The CDR3 nucleotides read TGTGCCAGCAGCTTAAAAGCATGGACTAGCGGGGACGAGCAGTACTTC. This sequence encodes CASSLKAWTSGDEQYF.

V and J are TRBV19 and TRBJ1-6, with D possibly TRBD1 on 6 matching bases. CDR1 and CDR2 (germline): LNHDA, SQIVND (reference sequence). V was shortened by 1 base and J by 12 bases, with 13 bases between the two germline ends. The CDR3 runs 14 residues. The CDR3 sequence is CASSIATGSQPLHF. The CDR3 nucleotides are TGTGCCAGTAGTATAGCTACAGGGAGTCAACCCCTCCACTTT.

This clone has just one count. The chain employs TRBV11-2 and TRBJ2-2, with TRBD2 identical over 10 bases. Germline assignment: CDR1 SGHAT and CDR2 FQNNGV. The CDR3 runs 18 residues. The V segment lost 4 bases and the J segment 2 bases; nucleotides outside the gene matches: 10. The CDR3 DNA follows: TGTGCCAGCAGCTCCGGGACTAGCGAAGCGCTTAACACCGGGGAGCTGTTTTTT. Encoded protein: CASSSGTSEALNTGELFF.

The chain joins TRBV30 to TRBJ1-5, with 7 bases matching TRBD1. Germline V gives CDR1 GTSNPN, CDR2 SVGIG (reference sequence). V gave up 4 bases and J gave up 6 bases; unmatched junction bases: 9. The length of the CDR3 is 14 residues. The CDR3 DNA is TGTGCCTGGACCGACAGGGTTTCCACTCAGCCCCAGCATTTT. Protein product: CAWTDRVSTQPQHF. The full variable domain, completed using reference TRBV30 and TRBJ1-5, is SQTIHQWPATLVQPVGSPLSLECTVEGTSNPNLYWYRQAAGRGLQLLFYSVGIGQISSEVPQNLSASRPQDRQFILSSKKLLLSDSGFYLCAWTDRVSTQPQHFGDGTRLSIL.

This chain links TRBV7-3 with TRBJ2-2, with 9 bases lining up with TRBD2. CDR3 length: 17 residues. CDR1 and CDR2 (germline): SGHTA, FQGTGA. J gave up 0 bases and V 5 bases, and 7 bases lay outside the gene matches. CDR3 residues: CASSARSGGSNTGELFF. DNA for the CDR3: TGTGCCAGCAGCGCACGCAGCGGGGGGTCGAACACCGGGGAGCTGTTTTTT.

The sample holds a few counts of this clone. This chain connects TRBV5-1 to TRBJ2-1, with D maybe TRBD1 (6 bases). The germline CDR1 and CDR2 sequences are SGHRS and YFSETQ. V gave up 4 bases and J gave up 8 bases, with 10 bases separating them. CDR3 length: 12 amino acids. The CDR3 region has the DNA TGCGCCAGCAGCCTACAGGGTTATGAGCAGTTCTTC. It specifies CASSLQGYEQFF.

V usage is TRBV6-5 and J usage is TRBJ1-4; a weak D match, TRBD1 (6 bases). This CDR3 has 14 amino acids. The ends were cut back, 6 bases at V and 5 bases at J, with 13 bases in the middle. Germline V lookup: CDR1 MNHEY, CDR2 SVGAGI. Here the CDR3 reads CASSDRMPNEKLFF. The CDR3 coding sequence is TGTGCCAGCAGCGACAGGATGCCGAATGAAAAACTGTTTTTT.

The chain uses TRBV10-3 and TRBJ1-3; the match to TRBD1 covers 7 bases. The CDR3 loop spans 14 amino acids. Germline V CDR1 and CDR2: ENHRY, SYGVKD. The J segment lost 0 bases and the V segment lost 8 bases, leaving 4 bases of the junction unmatched. The CDR3 bases are TGTGCCATCGCGACAGGGAACTCTGGAAACACCATATATTTT. It is translated as CAIATGNSGNTIYF.

The chain couples TRBV6-5 to TRBJ2-3; tentatively, D is TRBD1 (6 bases). The ends were cut back, 2 bases at V and 2 bases at J, with 14 bases in the middle. The CDR3 contains 16 residues. The germline CDR1 and CDR2 sequences are MNHEY and SVGAGI. The CDR3, as DNA: TGTGCCAGCAGTTACGGGACACCTGCCCTCACAGATACGCAGTATTTT. Its translation: CASSYGTPALTDTQYF.

The J gene is TRBJ2-1, the V gene TRBV25-1; 7 bases map to TRBD1. This CDR3 region has 15 residues. Germline lookup yields CDR1 MGHDK and CDR2 SYGVNS. V lost 1 base to trimming and J lost 8 bases; unmatched junction nucleotides: 8. Here the CDR3 DNA reads TGTGCCAGCAGTGAATTGGCCAGGGGGTACGATGAGCAGTTCTTC. Amino acids: CASSELARGYDEQFF.